The clone carrying this TCR beta chain was counted at least ten times. Its antigen is unknown. Previously described methods and listed TCR primers produced bulk TCR libraries. TCRdb reprocessed the PCR reads with MiXCR, giving one entry per CDR3 protein. Of roughly 71,000 distinct CDR3 sequences listed, roughly 20% are singletons. The CDR3 length is 14 residues. Germline loops: CDR1 LGHDT, CDR2 YNNKEL (reference sequence). The trim removed 3 bases at V and 6 bases at J, leaving 1 base unmatched. These data originate in a study of molecular identifiers for immune sequencing clone quantification. Background on the study: Naive CD8 RNA (around 20,000 or 100,000 cells) was divided into five aliquots, with four sequenced.

General study results and limits: Effector cells kept over 99% of their molecules in clones above 20 RNA copies, while naive cells kept under 1% there.

The chain joins TRBV3-1 to TRBJ2-1, with TRBD1 matching 11 bases. The sample consisted of naive CD8+ T cells from blood, with Jurkat cell RNA spiked in. Noted subset: FACS-sorted CD8+CD4-CCR7+CD45RA+ naive T cells. The sequence came from a human donor in good health. Some libraries in this study had Jurkat cell RNA spiked in. The CDR3 loop is CASSHGQGANEQFF. The DNA for the CDR3 is TGTGCCAGCAGCCACGGACAGGGGGCCAATGAGCAGTTCTTC.